This T cell receptor (beta chain) was identified during a study of T cell responses to AZD1222 COVID-19 vaccine. The CDR3 has 15 amino acids. V was clipped by 5 bases and J by 0 bases, with 12 bases between them. In germline, CDR1 is SGHTA, CDR2 FQGTGA. On this clone: Its antigen is still unknown.

Using immunoSEQ multiplex PCR, the repertoire was profiled, and TCRdb retains in-frame clones only, with some absent. This table holds 150,000 to 200,000 clones, around 90% found once. Overall study findings and caveats: It should be noted that donors were predominantly white British and more often female, and clonal diversity was possibly underestimated. Seropositive at baseline were only 5 to 7 AZD1222 recipients.

The receptor was derived from an adult who received the AZD1222 COVID-19 vaccine. Here the sequenced sample was peripheral blood, taken 28 days after the second AZD1222 dose. The chain combines TRBV7-3 with TRBJ2-3; D may be TRBD1 (6 bases). The CDR3 region has the DNA TGTGCCAGCAGCCCACAGGGTGTGAGCACAGATACGCAGTATTTT. Residues: CASSPQGVSTDTQYF.